What follows are 20 T cell receptor beta chains derived from one specimen sequenced in a study of blood T cells in healthy people across ages. Sample-barcoded 5' priming and a J-beta primer mix drove a second PCR of about 7 to 12 cycles. Using its own MiXCR run on the 5' RACE reads, TCRdb lists one record per CDR3 protein. Of about 670,000 distinct CDR3 sequences listed, approximately 52% are singletons. Sequencing used blood. Receptors originate from a woman of 80 years or more in good health.

About this clonotype: A much larger clonotype is one base distant, so this may be a read error. The rearrangement links TRBV7-2 to TRBJ2-1; the D gene is possibly TRBD1 (6 bases). CDR1 SGHTA and CDR2 FQGNSA come from the germline V gene. The V end lost 3 bases, the J end lost 12 bases, and 12 bases lay between the germline ends. This CDR3 has 12 amino acids. Here the CDR3 reads CASSFRDKGQFF. The CDR3 coding sequence is TGTGCCAGCAGCTTCCGGGACAAAGGGCAGTTCTTC.

As to this clonotype: Possible read error: a much larger clone is one base away. This chain links TRBV6-2 or TRBV6-3 with TRBJ2-1; no definite D call. Trimming cost V 2 bases and J 4 bases, with 3 bases left between them. This CDR3 has 12 amino acids. Germline V gene data show CDR1 as MNHEY and CDR2 as SVGEGT. CDR3 DNA: TGTGCCAGCAGTTACACTTACAATGAGCAGTTCTTC. The encoded protein is CASSYTYNEQFF.

The chain recombines TRBV20-1 with TRBJ1-1; D unclear. V gave up 4 bases and J gave up 0 bases, with 18 bases separating them. The CDR3 runs 16 residues. Germline values: CDR1 DFQATT, CDR2 SNEGSKA (reference sequence). CDR3 sequence reads: CSAKDPQEGMNTEAFF. CDR3 DNA sequence: TGCAGTGCTAAAGACCCTCAGGAAGGCATGAACACTGAAGCTTTCTTT.

V is TRBV18 and J is TRBJ2-3, with D uncertain. Germline V gene data show CDR1 as KGHSH and CDR2 as LQKENI. The V gene lost 5 bases and the J gene lost 2 bases, with 8 bases spanning the gap. CDR3 length: 13 amino acids. The CDR3 here is CASSTEVTDTQYF. CDR3 nucleotide sequence: TGTGCCAGCTCAACCGAAGTCACAGATACGCAGTATTTT.

In its sample, this clonotype was seen a few times. CDR3 in DNA: TGTGCCAGCTCACCGTTCGACAGGGACGGGACAGATACGCAGTATTTT. Its protein product is CASSPFDRDGTDTQYF. The genes are TRBV18 and TRBJ2-3, with 7 bases that match TRBD1. J was trimmed by 3 bases and V by 3 bases; bases with no gene match: 9. Germline CDR1 and CDR2: KGHSH and LQKENI. The CDR3 has 16 amino acids.

This clonotype was counted between two and nine times. The CDR3 DNA is TGCAGTGCTAGAGGTGGTAGTAGGGCTAGCGGAAGACCTAGCTCCTACAATGAGCAGTACTTC. It codes for CSARGGSRASGRPSSYNEQYF. The chain carries TRBV20-1 and TRBJ2-1; 7 bases align to TRBD2. The J call may be incorrect, as the DNA end agrees better with TRBJ2-7. Germline-derived CDR1 and CDR2 are DFQATT and SNEGSKA (reference sequence). The CDR3 totals 21 residues.

This chain links TRBV30 with TRBJ1-5; D is possibly TRBD1 (5 bases). V gave up 1 base and J gave up 11 bases, with 21 bases separating them. The CDR3 has 15 residues. Germline loops: CDR1 GTSNPN, CDR2 SVGIG (reference sequence). The CDR3 DNA reads TGTGCCTGGAGTGGCCCGTCTCTGTCTCAGGGAGCCCAGCATTTT. Protein sequence: CAWSGPSLSQGAQHF.

Regarding this clonotype: Possible read error: a much larger clone is one base away. The rearrangement uses TRBV5-1 and TRBJ2-3, with 9 positions matching TRBD2. CDR3 size: 15 residues. Germline V gene lookup returns CDR1 SGHRS and CDR2 YFSETQ. The DNA of the CDR3 is TGCGTCAGCAGCCAACTAGCGGGCGACACAGATACGCAGTATTTT. This translates into CVSSQLAGDTDTQYF.

This clonotype was counted many times. This chain uses TRBV6-1 with TRBJ2-7; D is unclear. V lost 0 bases and J 5 bases, leaving 5 bases between the germline ends. This CDR3 has 12 amino acids. Germline CDR1 is MNHNS and CDR2 is SASEGT. The CDR3 reads CASSEAGNEQYF. The CDR3, as DNA: TGTGCCAGCAGTGAAGCTGGGAACGAGCAGTACTTC.

This clonotype was seen ten or more times. This chain joins TRBV2 and TRBJ2-5; no clear D. The germline gives CDR1 SNHLY, CDR2 FYNNEI. Trimming shortened V by 8 bases and J by 5 bases, and 12 bases separated the two germline ends. The CDR3 consists of 12 residues. This CDR3 reads CASHPSKETQYF. The CDR3 region has the DNA TGTGCCAGCCATCCTTCTAAGGAGACCCAGTACTTC.

The rearrangement joins TRBV7-9 to TRBJ1-1; no firm D call. The ends were cut back, 1 base at V and 3 bases at J, with 12 bases in the middle. CDR3 size: 15 residues. Germline V gene data show CDR1 as SEHNR and CDR2 as FQNEAQ (reference sequence). In nucleotides, the CDR3 is TGTGCCAGCAGCTTAGATGGCGTCGGGGACACTGAAGCTTTCTTT. As protein: CASSLDGVGDTEAFF.

This chain connects TRBV12-3 or TRBV12-4 to TRBJ1-2; D gene uncertain. The CDR3 sequence is 12 residues long. Trimming removed 10 bases at V and 4 bases at J, with 13 bases between. CDR3 sequence (DNA): TGTGCCACCCACCCGGCCAGCTATGGCTACACCTTC. Amino acid sequence: CATHPASYGYTF.

In this sample, this clonotype turned up a few times. The V call is TRBV3-1, the J call TRBJ1-5; a possible D gene is TRBD1 (5 bases). Germline-derived CDR1 and CDR2 are LGHDT and YNNKEL (reference sequence). The V end was cut by 1 base, the J end by 9 bases, with 10 bases between. The CDR3 is 13 residues long. The CDR3 DNA reads as TGTGCCAGCAGCCAAGGGGGGGAGTTGCCCCAGCATTTT. This codes for CASSQGGELPQHF. The full variable domain, completed using reference TRBV3-1 and TRBJ1-5, is DTAVSQTPKYLVTQMGNDKSIKCEQNLGHDTMYWYKQDSKKFLKIMFSYNNKELIINETVPNRFSPKSPDKAHLNLHINSLELGDSAVYFCASSQGGELPQHFGDGTRLSIL.

This clonotype was counted only a few times. Here the CDR3 DNA reads TGCGCCAGCAGCTCCGTAGACAGGCCGGAAGGCTACACCTTC. The encoded protein is CASSSVDRPEGYTF. This chain connects TRBV5-1 to TRBJ1-2; D possibly corresponds to TRBD1 (6 bases). The CDR3 consists of 14 residues. The germline CDR1 and CDR2 sequences are SGHRS and YFSETQ. V was clipped by 3 bases and J by 8 bases, with 17 bases between them.

The gene calls are TRBV13 and TRBJ1-6, with D possibly TRBD1 on 5 matching bases. This CDR3 region has 15 residues. Germline CDR1 and CDR2: PRHDT and FYEKMQ (reference sequence). With 1 base removed from V and 7 bases from J, the gap between germline ends came to 11 bases. CDR3 sequence reads: CASSLVRDGNSPLHF. The CDR3 region has the DNA TGTGCCAGCAGCTTAGTGAGGGACGGAAATTCACCCCTCCACTTT.

Many counts were recorded for this clonotype. The rearrangement uses TRBV6-5 and TRBJ2-6; D tentatively fits TRBD1 or TRBD2 (5 bases each). CDR1 and CDR2 (germline): MNHEY, SVGAGI. Trimming left V 2 bases short and J 3 bases short, with 20 bases between. The CDR3 loop spans 19 amino acids. The CDR3 nucleotides are TGTGCCAGCAGTTACCTTAGGTCGACGGGGCCGGGTGGGGCCAACGTCCTGACTTTC. It translates to CASSYLRSTGPGGANVLTF.

This clonotype was seen more than once but under ten times. The J gene is TRBJ2-2, the V gene TRBV5-1; weak D call: TRBD2 (6 bases). From germline, CDR1 is SGHRS and CDR2 YFSETQ. The CDR3 length is 18 residues. The V gene lost 4 bases and the J gene lost 3 bases, with 22 bases spanning the gap. The CDR3 sequence is CASSLPLGGPRDTGELFF. DNA of the CDR3: TGCGCCAGCAGCCTGCCTTTGGGGGGACCCCGTGACACCGGGGAGCTGTTTTTT.

V and J are TRBV5-6 and TRBJ2-1; 8 bases are shared with TRBD1. This CDR3 region has 15 residues. Germline V lookup: CDR1 SGHDT, CDR2 YYEEEE. After removal of 4 bases from V and 4 bases from J, the junction contained 7 bases not matched to a gene. The CDR3 DNA is TGTGCCAGCAGCCACTTCCGGGACAGGTACAATGAGCAGTTCTTC. It codes for CASSHFRDRYNEQFF.

In its sample, this clonotype was seen a few times. With a much larger clone just one base away, this may be a read error. The chain carries TRBV16 and TRBJ2-5; D call uncertain. V shed 0 bases and J shed 4 bases, with 3 bases lying between them. The CDR3 is 12 residues long. The V gene's germline CDR1 is KGHSY and CDR2 FQNENV. This chain's CDR3 is CASSQSGETQYF. The CDR3 DNA reads as TGTGCCAGCAGCCAATCGGGAGAGACCCAGTACTTC.

The chain couples TRBV12-3 or TRBV12-4 to TRBJ1-2; 9 bases map to TRBD1. Trimming at V came to 3 bases and at J to 6 bases, leaving 5 bases not matched to a gene. This CDR3 comprises 14 residues. The CDR3 sequence is CASSFGDRDNGYTF. Here the CDR3 DNA reads TGTGCCAGCAGTTTTGGGGACAGGGACAATGGCTACACCTTC.